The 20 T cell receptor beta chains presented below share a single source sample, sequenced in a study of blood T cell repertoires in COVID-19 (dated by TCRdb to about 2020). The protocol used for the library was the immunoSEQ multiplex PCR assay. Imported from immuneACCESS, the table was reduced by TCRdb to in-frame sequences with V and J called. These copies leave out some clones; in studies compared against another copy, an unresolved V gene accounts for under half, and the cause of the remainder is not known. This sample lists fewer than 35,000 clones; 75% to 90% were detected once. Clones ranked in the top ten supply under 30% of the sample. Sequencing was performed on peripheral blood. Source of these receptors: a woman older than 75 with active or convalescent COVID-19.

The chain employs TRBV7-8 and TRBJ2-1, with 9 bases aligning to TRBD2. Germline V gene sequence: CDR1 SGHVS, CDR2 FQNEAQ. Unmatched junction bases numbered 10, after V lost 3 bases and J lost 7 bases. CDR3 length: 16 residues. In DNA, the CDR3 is TGTGCCAGCAGCTTCTATGCGGGGGGGCTAGGTAATGAGCAGTTCTTC. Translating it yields CASSFYAGGLGNEQFF.

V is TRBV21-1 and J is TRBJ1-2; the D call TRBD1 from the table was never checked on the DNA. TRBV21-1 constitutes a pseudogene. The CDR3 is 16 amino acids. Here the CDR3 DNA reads TGTGCCAGCAGCAAAGTTTGGGCAAGAGACAGCTATGGCTACACCTTC. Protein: CASSKVWARDSYGYTF.

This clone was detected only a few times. The chain's CDR3 is CASSLKTGGSTGELFF. CDR3 sequence (DNA): TGTGCCAGCAGCTTGAAGACAGGGGGAAGTACCGGGGAGCTGTTTTTT. This chain links TRBV5-4 with TRBJ2-2, with 9 nucleotides matching TRBD1. Looked up from germline, CDR1 is SGHNT and CDR2 is YYREEE (reference sequence). This CDR3 spans 16 amino acids. Trimming cost V 1 base and J 5 bases; bases outside gene matches: 6. Based on the CDR3 plus reference TRBV5-4 and TRBJ2-2, the full variable domain is ETGVTQSPTHLIKTRGQQVTLRCSSQSGHNTVSWYQQALGQGPQFIFQYYREEENGRGNFPPRFSGLQFPNYSSELNVNALELDDSALYLCASSLKTGGSTGELFFGEGSRLTVL.

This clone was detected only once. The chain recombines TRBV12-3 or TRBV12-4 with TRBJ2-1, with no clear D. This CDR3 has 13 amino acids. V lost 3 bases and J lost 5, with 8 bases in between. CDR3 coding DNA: TGTGCCAGCAGTTTGAGGAGTAACAATGAGCAGTTCTTC. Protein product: CASSLRSNNEQFF.

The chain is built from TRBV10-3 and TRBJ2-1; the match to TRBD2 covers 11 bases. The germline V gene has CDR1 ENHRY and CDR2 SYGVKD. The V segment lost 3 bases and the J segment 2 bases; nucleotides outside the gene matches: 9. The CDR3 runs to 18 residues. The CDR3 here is CAISDGSSGGSPYNEQFF. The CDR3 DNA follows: TGTGCCATCAGTGATGGCTCTAGCGGGGGGTCCCCCTACAATGAGCAGTTCTTC.

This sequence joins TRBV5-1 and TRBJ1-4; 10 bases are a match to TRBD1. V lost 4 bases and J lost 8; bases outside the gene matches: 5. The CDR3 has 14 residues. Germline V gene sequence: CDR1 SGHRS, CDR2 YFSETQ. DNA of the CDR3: TGCGCCAGCAGCGGGACAGGGGCGGGGGAAAAACTGTTTTTT. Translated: CASSGTGAGEKLFF. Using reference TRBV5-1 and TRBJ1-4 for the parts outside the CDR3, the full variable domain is KAGVTQTPRYLIKTRGQQVTLSCSPISGHRSVSWYQQTPGQGLQFLFEYFSETQRNKGNFPGRFSGRQFSNSRSEMNVSTLELGDSALYLCASSGTGAGEKLFFGSGTQLSVL.

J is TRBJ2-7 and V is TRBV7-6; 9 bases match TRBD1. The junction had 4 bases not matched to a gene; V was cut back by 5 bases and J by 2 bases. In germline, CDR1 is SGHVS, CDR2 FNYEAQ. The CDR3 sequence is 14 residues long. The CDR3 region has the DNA TGTGCCAGCAGCGGACGGACAGGGGCCTACGAGCAGTACTTC. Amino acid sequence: CASSGRTGAYEQYF. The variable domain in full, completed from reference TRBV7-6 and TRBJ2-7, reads GAGVSQSPRYKVTKRGQDVALRCDPISGHVSLYWYRQALGQGPEFLTYFNYEAQQDKSGLPNDRFSAERPEGSISTLTIQRTEQRDSAMYRCASSGRTGAYEQYFGPGTRLTVT.

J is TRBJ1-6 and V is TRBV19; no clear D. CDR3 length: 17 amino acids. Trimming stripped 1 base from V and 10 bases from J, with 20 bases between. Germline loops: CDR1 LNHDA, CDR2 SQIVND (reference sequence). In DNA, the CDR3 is TGTGCCAGTAGTATAGGTTGGCGTAGAGGGCCTGGATCACCCCTCCACTTT. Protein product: CASSIGWRRGPGSPLHF.

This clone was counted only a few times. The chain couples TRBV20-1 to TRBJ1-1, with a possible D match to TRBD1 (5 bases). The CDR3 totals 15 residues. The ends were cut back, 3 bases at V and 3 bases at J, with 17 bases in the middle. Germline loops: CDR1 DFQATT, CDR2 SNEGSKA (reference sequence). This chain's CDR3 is CSASWLGSGHTEAFF. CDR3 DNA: TGCAGTGCTAGTTGGCTGGGGTCAGGGCACACTGAAGCTTTCTTT.

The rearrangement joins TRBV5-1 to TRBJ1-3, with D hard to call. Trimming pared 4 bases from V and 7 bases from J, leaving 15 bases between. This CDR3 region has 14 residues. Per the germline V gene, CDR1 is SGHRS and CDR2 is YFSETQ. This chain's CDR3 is CASSNLGGMNTIYF. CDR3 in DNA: TGCGCCAGCAGCAATCTGGGAGGGATGAACACCATATATTTT.

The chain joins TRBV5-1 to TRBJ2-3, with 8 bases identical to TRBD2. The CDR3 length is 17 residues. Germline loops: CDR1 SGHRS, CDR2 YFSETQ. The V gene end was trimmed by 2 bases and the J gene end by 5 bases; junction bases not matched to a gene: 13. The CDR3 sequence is CASSFSGGFLRLDTQYF. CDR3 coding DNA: TGCGCCAGCAGCTTTTCGGGGGGGTTTCTACGGTTAGATACGCAGTATTTT.

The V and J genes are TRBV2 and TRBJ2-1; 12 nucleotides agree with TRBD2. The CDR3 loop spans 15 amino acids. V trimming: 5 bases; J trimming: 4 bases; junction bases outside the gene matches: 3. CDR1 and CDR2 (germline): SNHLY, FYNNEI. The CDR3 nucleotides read TGTGCCAGCAGTAAGACTAGCGGGGGATACAATGAGCAGTTCTTC. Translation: CASSKTSGGYNEQFF.

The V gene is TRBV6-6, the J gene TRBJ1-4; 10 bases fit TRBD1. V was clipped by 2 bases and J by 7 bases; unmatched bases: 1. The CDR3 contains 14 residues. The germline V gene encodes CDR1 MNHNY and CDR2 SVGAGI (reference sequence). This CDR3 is CASSYGTGVEKLFF. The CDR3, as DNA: TGTGCCAGCAGTTACGGGACAGGGGTTGAAAAACTGTTTTTT.

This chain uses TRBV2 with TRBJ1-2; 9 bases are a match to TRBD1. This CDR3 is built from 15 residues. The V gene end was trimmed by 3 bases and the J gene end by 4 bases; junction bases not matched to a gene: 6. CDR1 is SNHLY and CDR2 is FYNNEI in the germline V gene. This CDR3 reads CASSDGDRVLYGYTF. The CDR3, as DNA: TGTGCCAGCAGTGATGGGGACAGGGTCCTCTATGGCTACACCTTC.

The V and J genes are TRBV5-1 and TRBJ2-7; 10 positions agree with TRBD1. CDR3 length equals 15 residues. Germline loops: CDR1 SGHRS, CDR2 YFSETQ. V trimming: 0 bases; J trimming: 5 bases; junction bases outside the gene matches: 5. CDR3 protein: CASSLAGQGSHEQYF. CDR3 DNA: TGCGCCAGCAGCTTGGCGGGACAGGGGTCCCACGAGCAGTACTTC.

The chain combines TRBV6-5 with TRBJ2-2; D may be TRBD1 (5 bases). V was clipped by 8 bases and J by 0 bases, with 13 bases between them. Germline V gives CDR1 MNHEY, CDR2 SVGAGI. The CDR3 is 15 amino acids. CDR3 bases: TGTGCCAGCTCATTCGACAGACCGAACACCGGGGAGCTGTTTTTT. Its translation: CASSFDRPNTGELFF.

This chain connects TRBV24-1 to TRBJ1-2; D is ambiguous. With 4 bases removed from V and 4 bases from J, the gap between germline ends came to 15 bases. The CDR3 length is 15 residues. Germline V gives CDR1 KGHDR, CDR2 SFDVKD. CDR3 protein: CATSDPRERSYGYTF. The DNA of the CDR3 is TGTGCCACCAGTGACCCAAGGGAGCGGAGCTATGGCTACACCTTC.

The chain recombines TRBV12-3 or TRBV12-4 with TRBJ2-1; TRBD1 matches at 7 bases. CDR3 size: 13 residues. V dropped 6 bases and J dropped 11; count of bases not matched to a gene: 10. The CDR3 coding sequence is TGTGCCAGCAGAGGAGACAGGGATATTAAGCAGTTCTTC. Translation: CASRGDRDIKQFF.

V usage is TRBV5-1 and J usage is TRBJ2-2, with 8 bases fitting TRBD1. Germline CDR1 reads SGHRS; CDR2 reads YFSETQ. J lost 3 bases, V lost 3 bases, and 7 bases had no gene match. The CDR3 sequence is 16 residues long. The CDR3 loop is CASSWGDRTYTGELFF. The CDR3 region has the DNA TGCGCCAGCAGCTGGGGGGACAGGACCTACACCGGGGAGCTGTTTTTT.

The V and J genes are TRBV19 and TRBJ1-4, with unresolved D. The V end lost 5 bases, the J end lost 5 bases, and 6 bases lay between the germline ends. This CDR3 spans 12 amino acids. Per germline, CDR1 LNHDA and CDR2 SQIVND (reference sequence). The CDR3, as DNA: TGTGCCAGTAGTGTCTACAATGAAAAACTGTTTTTT. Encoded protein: CASSVYNEKLFF.